The 16 T cell receptor beta chains given below trace back to one sample, sequenced in a study of blood T cell repertoires in COVID-19. Sequenced by immunoSEQ multiplex PCR; TCRdb stores in-frame clones only, minus some. This table holds 97,000 or so clones, roughly four fifths found once. Specimen: peripheral blood. The receptors come from a man between 65 and 80 years old with acute or convalescent COVID-19.

The gene calls are TRBV7-2 and TRBJ2-5; 7 nucleotides match TRBD2. V was clipped by 1 base and J by 10 bases; unmatched bases: 12. The CDR3 is 15 amino acids. Germline V lookup: CDR1 SGHTA, CDR2 FQGNSA. CDR3 sequence reads: CASSLGRAGEVGQYF. The CDR3 bases are TGTGCCAGCAGCTTAGGCCGGGCGGGGGAGGTGGGCCAGTACTTC.

The chain joins TRBV5-4 to TRBJ2-1; TRBD2 matches at 7 bases. Germline values: CDR1 SGHNT, CDR2 YYREEE (reference sequence). V was clipped by 4 bases and J by 7 bases; unmatched bases: 14. The CDR3 is 16 amino acids. Written as DNA, the CDR3 is TGTGCCAGCAGCCCTCCGGGCGGAGCGGGACGGAATGAGCAGTTCTTC. Its protein product is CASSPPGGAGRNEQFF.

V and J are TRBV19 and TRBJ1-5; TRBD1 agrees at 7 bases. The germline V gene encodes CDR1 LNHDA and CDR2 SQIVND (reference sequence). Losses at the gene ends were 6 bases for V and 5 bases for J; bases not matched to a gene: 7. The CDR3 is 14 residues long. The CDR3 nucleotides read TGTGCCAGTAGGAGGACAGGAGGGTATCAGCCCCAGCATTTT. It yields the protein CASRRTGGYQPQHF.

V usage is TRBV7-2 and J usage is TRBJ2-3, with D perhaps matching TRBD2 (6 bases). V lost 1 base and J lost 0, with 8 bases in between. CDR1 is SGHTA, CDR2 FQGNSA, per germline. The CDR3 runs to 15 residues. The CDR3 region is CASSLGGASTDTQYF. CDR3 in DNA: TGTGCCAGCAGCTTAGGCGGGGCTAGCACAGATACGCAGTATTTT.

The rearrangement links TRBV7-9 to TRBJ1-4, with 9 nucleotides matching TRBD1. The CDR3 is made up of 18 amino acids. The ends lost 0 bases at V and 5 bases at J; junction bases unmatched: 10. The germline gives CDR1 SEHNR, CDR2 FQNEAQ (reference sequence). The chain's CDR3 is CASSLAGTGTRPNEKLFF. The CDR3, as DNA: TGTGCCAGCAGCTTAGCGGGGACAGGGACGAGACCGAATGAAAAACTGTTTTTT. The variable domain in full, with the rest retrieved from reference TRBV7-9 and TRBJ1-4, is DTGVSQNPRHKITKRGQNVTFRCDPISEHNRLYWYRQTLGQGPEFLTYFQNEAQLEKSRLLSDRFSAERPKGSFSTLEIQRTEQGDSAMYLCASSLAGTGTRPNEKLFFGSGTQLSVL.

This clone was recorded only once. The V gene is TRBV20-1, the J gene TRBJ2-3; 12 bases agree with TRBD2. Germline V gene lookup returns CDR1 DFQATT and CDR2 SNEGSKA (reference sequence). The CDR3 extends over 14 amino acids. The V and J ends lost 3 bases and 5 bases, in that order; junction bases with no gene match: 3. The CDR3 spells CSASTSGRLDTQYF. The DNA for the CDR3 is TGCAGTGCTAGTACTAGCGGGAGGCTAGATACGCAGTATTTT.

The chain has TRBV7-2 and TRBJ2-1; D unclear. The length of the CDR3 is 15 residues. CDR1 SGHTA and CDR2 FQGNSA come from the germline V gene. V gave up 3 bases and J gave up 0 bases, with 9 bases separating them. The CDR3 region is CASSFGGVSYNEQFF. In DNA form, the CDR3 reads TGTGCCAGCAGCTTCGGCGGAGTCTCCTACAATGAGCAGTTCTTC.

This clone was seen a single time. The chain combines TRBV19 with TRBJ2-7; 10 bases fit TRBD1. Looked up from germline, CDR1 is LNHDA and CDR2 is SQIVND (reference sequence). CDR3 length: 15 residues. V dropped 4 bases and J dropped 4; count of bases not matched to a gene: 7. The CDR3 protein is CASSRSGDRGYEQYF. In nucleotides, the CDR3 is TGTGCCAGTAGTAGAAGCGGGGACAGGGGTTACGAGCAGTACTTC.

This chain uses TRBV11-2 with TRBJ2-7; D might be TRBD1 (6 bases). The CDR3 is 16 residues long. Trimming shortened V by 4 bases and J by 0 bases, and 16 bases separated the two germline ends. The V gene's germline CDR1 is SGHAT and CDR2 FQNNGV. The CDR3 protein is CASSSILRGHSYEQYF. The CDR3 nucleotides read TGTGCCAGCAGCTCTATCCTCCGGGGACACTCCTACGAGCAGTACTTC.

CDR3: CASSSQGLVRTGELFF. CDR3 DNA: TGCGCCAGCAGCTCGCAGGGACTAGTAAGGACCGGGGAGCTGTTTTTT. V is TRBV5-1 and J is TRBJ2-2, with 8 nucleotides matching TRBD2. CDR1 is SGHRS, CDR2 YFSETQ, per germline. V gave up 3 bases and J gave up 5 bases; unmatched junction bases: 9. The CDR3 covers 16 residues.

The chain uses TRBV11-2 and TRBJ2-1; perhaps TRBD1 as D (5 bases). Trimming shortened V by 3 bases and J by 0 bases, and 9 bases separated the two germline ends. CDR1 and CDR2 from the germline V gene are SGHAT and FQNNGV. This CDR3 is 15 amino acids long. The CDR3 DNA reads TGTGCCAGCAGCTTCGACAGAAGCTCCTACAATGAGCAGTTCTTC. It specifies CASSFDRSSYNEQFF.

V gene TRBV3-1 (or the pseudogene TRBV3-2) combines with J gene TRBJ2-3; 8 bases are a match to TRBD2. Germline V gene sequence: CDR1 LGHDT, CDR2 YNNKEL (reference sequence). The CDR3 length is 16 residues. J was trimmed by 0 bases and V by 4 bases; bases with no gene match: 6. The CDR3 loop is CASSPLAGPSTDTQYF. CDR3 DNA sequence: TGTGCCAGCAGCCCATTAGCGGGACCTAGCACAGATACGCAGTATTTT.

CDR3 sequence: CASSPRRDRENTIYF. The CDR3 nucleotides read TGTGCCAGCTCACCCCGCCGGGACAGAGAAAACACCATATATTTT. This chain connects TRBV18 to TRBJ1-3, with TRBD1 matching 7 bases. Per the germline V gene, CDR1 is KGHSH and CDR2 is LQKENI. The CDR3 loop spans 15 amino acids. The junction had 8 bases not matched to a gene; V was cut back by 3 bases and J by 6 bases.

The J gene is TRBJ1-2, the V gene TRBV9; 9 nucleotides match TRBD1. J gave up 0 bases and V 4 bases, and 4 bases lay outside the gene matches. CDR1 is SGDLS, CDR2 YYNGEE, per germline. The CDR3 contains 15 residues. The CDR3 nucleotides read TGTGCCAGCAGCATTCGACAGGGGGCTAACTATGGCTACACCTTC. As protein: CASSIRQGANYGYTF.

J is TRBJ1-5 and V is TRBV9; D might be TRBD1 (5 bases). Germline V gene lookup returns CDR1 SGDLS and CDR2 YYNGEE. This CDR3 spans 15 amino acids. Trimming pared 4 bases from V and 3 bases from J, leaving 14 bases between. The CDR3 DNA is TGTGCCAGCAGCCCAAGGGGCAGGGACAATCAGCCCCAGCATTTT. Translation gives CASSPRGRDNQPQHF.

The CDR3 nucleotides are TGTGCCAGCAGCTTGGGGGGGAGGACTAGCGGCTACGAGCAGTACTTC. Its translation is CASSLGGRTSGYEQYF. The chain employs TRBV7-2 and TRBJ2-7; 10 bases line up with TRBD2. J gave up 3 bases and V 3 bases, and 8 bases lay outside the gene matches. The CDR3 is 16 residues long. Germline V gene lookup returns CDR1 SGHTA and CDR2 FQGNSA.